This TCR beta chain stems from a study of OX40 agonist ivuxolimab in advanced cancers. Study-wide results and limits: The mean number of expanded clones was higher in CD8+ T cells than in CD4+.

Libraries were prepared by immunoSEQ multiplex PCR; TCRdb keeps only in-frame clonotypes and omits some of them. The sample has around 92,000 clones; just under 95% are singletons. The CDR3 loop spans 16 amino acids. The germline V gene encodes CDR1 SGHNT and CDR2 YENEEA. J was trimmed by 0 bases and V by 3 bases; bases with no gene match: 5. The sample holds one count of this clone. Its antigen is currently unknown. The sequence came from an adult with an advanced solid tumor such as melanoma, head and neck, liver or kidney cancer. The sample in question was CD4+ or CD8+ T cells sorted from blood, obtained in a trial of the OX40 agonist ivuxolimab. The chain has TRBV11-3 and TRBJ2-1, with TRBD2 matching over 7 bases. CDR3: CASSLFWDYSYNEQFF. CDR3 in DNA: TGTGCCAGCAGCTTGTTTTGGGACTACTCCTACAATGAGCAGTTCTTC.